These 30 T cell receptor beta chains came from one sample sequenced in a study of tissue T cells after allogeneic stem cell transplantation. Assay: immunoSEQ multiplex PCR; the TCRdb copy retains only in-frame clones and omits some. This table holds roughly 8,600 clones, about two fifths found once. Time point specified: mouse harvest day 14 after allogeneic transplant. Tail vein injection delivered 10^7 T-cell-depleted bone marrow cells and 10^6 splenic CD5+ T cells. Sequencing was performed on skin. The receptors stem from a female BALB/c mouse given C57BL/6 T cells with graft-versus-host disease after an allogeneic hematopoietic cell transplant.

For this clone: Gene labels here are mouse ones. Coverage ceases 1 residue before the CDR3 finishes, and the germline J gene fills in the end. V usage is TRBV26 and J usage is TRBJ2-4; perhaps TRBD1 as D (5 bases). The V and J ends lost 4 bases and 0 bases respectively, with 11 bases between them. The CDR3 is made up of 15 amino acids. Germline CDR1 KGHPV, CDR2 FQNQEV (reference sequence). Partial CDR3 DNA: TGTGCCAGCAGTCCCAGACAGAATAGTCAAAACACCTTGTAC. It is translated as CASSPRQNSQNTLY. The full CDR3 reads CASSPRQNSQNTLYF.

This clone was detected only a few times. Gene names follow the mouse nomenclature. Read coverage stops 1 residue before the CDR3 terminus; the germline J gene supplies the remainder. The V gene is TRBV23, the J gene TRBJ2-4; the table's D call, TRBD2, has no DNA check behind it. This CDR3 contains 14 residues. CDR1 and CDR2 from the germline V gene are KGHTA and FQNQQP. The CDR3 DNA, read in part, is TGCTCCAGCAGTCAGAGGGACTGGGGGAACACCTTGTAC. Translation: CSSSQRDWGNTLY. From start to end, the CDR3 is CSSSQRDWGNTLYF.

In regard to this clone: All gene names here are mouse names. Sequencing ends 1 residue short of the CDR3 end; the germline J gene provides the rest. The rearrangement uses TRBV23 and TRBJ2-5. The CDR3 is 11 residues long. Germline V gene sequence: CDR1 KGHTA, CDR2 FQNQQP. The DNA read from the CDR3 is TGCTCCAGCAGTCAATGGGACACCCAGTAC. This encodes CSSSQWDTQY. The entire CDR3 sequence reads CSSSQWDTQYF.

Regarding this clone: Germline and genes: mouse. The read is 1 residue too short to cover the CDR3 end, so that end is filled in from the germline J gene. This chain uses TRBV23 with TRBJ2-7; the D call in the table, TRBD2, was not verified against the DNA. The CDR3 is 13 residues long. From germline, CDR1 is KGHTA and CDR2 FQNQQP. CDR3 sequence reads: CSSSPRGGGEQYF. CDR3 DNA, as far as it was read: TGCTCCAGCAGTCCTCGGGGGGGCGGTGAACAGTAC.

Worth noting for this clone: These gene names are mouse names. The CDR3 goes on 1 residue after the read ends, and that part is filled in from the germline J gene. The J gene is TRBJ2-7, the V gene TRBV3, with 12 bases aligning to TRBD2. The germline V gene encodes CDR1 SNHLY and CDR2 FYNGKV (reference sequence). V shed 4 bases, J shed 3 bases, and the junction held 1 base outside the gene matches. The CDR3 covers 14 residues. The CDR3: CASSSGLGGYEQYF. The covered CDR3 bases are TGTGCCAGCAGCTCGGGACTGGGGGGCTATGAACAGTAC.

On this clone itself: Gene labels here are mouse ones. The read ends 1 residue shy of where the CDR3 ends; the end is completed using the germline J gene. The chain employs TRBV3 and TRBJ2-2; 9 nucleotides match TRBD2. Trimming cost V 5 bases and J 0 bases; bases outside gene matches: 4. In germline, CDR1 is SNHLY, CDR2 FYNGKV (reference sequence). The CDR3 is 16 amino acids. The CDR3 protein is CASSPWGGTNTGQLYF. Incomplete CDR3 DNA: TGTGCCAGCAGCCCCTGGGGGGGGACAAACACCGGGCAGCTCTAC. The complete variable domain, with remaining parts taken from reference TRBV3 and TRBJ2-2, reads GPKVLQIPSHQIIDMGQMVTLNCDPVSNHLYFYWYKQILGQQMEFLVNFYNGKVMEKSKLFKDQFSVERPDGSYFTLKIQPTALEDSAVYFCASSPWGGTNTGQLYFGEGSKLTVL.

There are a few counts of this clone. Mouse germline and gene names are used. The read is 1 residue too short to cover the CDR3 end, so that end is filled in from the germline J gene. V and J are TRBV15 and TRBJ2-5; TRBD2 is a possible D gene (6 bases). Looked up from germline, CDR1 is SGHND and CDR2 is FRSKSL. The V end lost 6 bases, the J end lost 4 bases, and 8 bases lay between the germline ends. CDR3 length equals 12 residues. The CDR3 DNA, read in part, is TGTGCCAGCAGCGGGGGGAAAGACACCCAGTAC. Its protein is CASSGGKDTQY. The entire CDR3 protein is CASSGGKDTQYF. The full variable domain, completed using reference TRBV15 and TRBJ2-5, is DAGVTQTPRHEVAEKGQTIILKCEPVSGHNDLFWYRQTKIQGLELLSYFRSKSLMEDGGAFKDRFKAEMLNSSFSTLKIQPTEPKDSAVYLCASSGGKDTQYFGPGTRLLVL.

In this sample, this clone is medium-sized (0.01 to 0.1%). Gene labels here are mouse ones. The read finishes 1 residue shy of the CDR3 end, and the germline J gene is used to complete it. The gene calls are TRBV23 and TRBJ2-1; TRBD2, the D gene given by the table, was not confirmed from the DNA. The germline V gene encodes CDR1 KGHTA and CDR2 FQNQQP. The CDR3 is 13 amino acids. The CDR3 here is CSSRDWSYAEQFF. CDR3 DNA, as far as it was read: TGCTCCAGCAGGGACTGGAGCTATGCTGAGCAGTTC.

Concerning this clone itself: Mouse gene names and germline throughout. With the read ending 1 residue before the CDR3 end, the germline J gene is used to fill in that end. This chain joins TRBV29 and TRBJ2-5; D remains unclear. The V and J ends lost 5 bases and 8 bases respectively, with 11 bases between them. There are 12 residues in the CDR3. Per germline, CDR1 MSHET and CDR2 SYDVDS. The DNA read from the CDR3 is TGTGCTAGCAGTGTCTCGGGTGGCACCCAGTAC. Its protein product is CASSVSGGTQY. The whole CDR3 sequence is CASSVSGGTQYF.

A remark on this clone: Gene names follow the mouse nomenclature. Read sequence stops 1 residue before the CDR3 end, and the germline J gene provides the missing end. The chain is built from TRBV4 and TRBJ2-5; 10 nucleotides match TRBD2. This CDR3 contains 15 residues. Per the germline V gene, CDR1 is LGHDT and CDR2 is YNNKQL (reference sequence). The J segment lost 2 bases and the V segment lost 5 bases, leaving 4 bases of the junction unmatched. This CDR3 is CASSHWGGVQDTQYF. CDR3 DNA, as far as it was read: TGTGCCAGCAGCCACTGGGGGGGGGTCCAAGACACCCAGTAC.

This clone was detected a few times. The genes and germline here are from mouse. The read halts 1 residue ahead of the CDR3 end, with the missing end drawn from the germline J gene. The chain links TRBV12-2 to TRBJ1-1; D is perhaps TRBD1 (5 bases). Germline CDR1 is SGHLS and CDR2 is HYDKME. This CDR3 region has 14 residues. The germline V and J ends were trimmed by 4 bases and 0 bases, with 11 bases remaining between them. The CDR3 DNA, read in part, is TGTGCCAGCTCCCCAGGACAAGCAAACACAGAAGTCTTC. Translation: CASSPGQANTEVF. The whole CDR3 reads CASSPGQANTEVFF.

Worth noting for this clone: Gene names are the mouse ones. The read finishes 1 residue shy of the CDR3 end, and the germline J gene is used to complete it. The chain joins TRBV26 to TRBJ1-6; D ambiguous. TRBJ1-6 counts as an open reading frame of uncertain function. The CDR3 sequence is 14 residues long. Germline CDR1 is KGHPV and CDR2 is FQNQEV (reference sequence). V lost 2 bases to trimming and J lost 9 bases, with 11 bases between them. CDR3 in amino acids: CASSLGGRGSPLYF. Incomplete CDR3 DNA: TGTGCCAGCAGTCTGGGAGGTCGGGGTTCGCCCCTCTAC.

This clone appeared a few times. The gene symbols are mouse symbols. Read data end 1 residue before the CDR3 end; the end is taken from the germline J gene. Other DNA sequences in the sample encode the same CDR3. V usage is TRBV3 and J usage is TRBJ2-7, with 14 positions matching TRBD2. The trim removed 4 bases at V and 6 bases at J, leaving 2 bases unmatched. The CDR3 totals 14 residues. Germline V gene lookup returns CDR1 SNHLY and CDR2 FYNGKV (reference sequence). CDR3 in amino acids: CASSSGLGGREQYF. The covered CDR3 bases are TGTGCCAGCAGCTCGGGACTGGGGGGGCGTGAACAGTAC.

As to this clone: Gene names refer to mouse genes. The sequence runs out 1 residue before the end of the CDR3; the remainder is reconstructed from the germline J gene. V usage is TRBV26 and J usage is TRBJ1-3; TRBD1 matches 7 bases. Germline assignment: CDR1 KGHPV and CDR2 FQNQEV (reference sequence). CDR3 length: 14 amino acids. V gave up 4 bases and J gave up 3 bases; unmatched junction bases: 3. CDR3 DNA, as far as it was read: TGTGCCAGCAGTCCCCAGGGGGGTGGAAATACGCTCTAT. This codes for CASSPQGGGNTLY. The entire CDR3 is CASSPQGGGNTLYF.

Of note for this clone: The gene names given are mouse names. The CDR3 end falls 1 residue outside the read, so it is completed with the germline J gene. The chain uses TRBV3 and TRBJ2-3, with D perhaps matching TRBD2 (5 bases). Germline V CDR1 and CDR2: SNHLY, FYNGKV (reference sequence). The CDR3 totals 15 residues. The ends were cut back, 1 base at V and 0 bases at J, with 8 bases in the middle. CDR3 in amino acids: CASSLGWASAETLYF. CDR3 DNA, as far as it was read: TGTGCCAGCAGCTTAGGCTGGGCTAGTGCAGAAACGCTGTAT.

Concerning this clone: The listed genes are named as in mouse. The read is 1 residue too short to cover the CDR3 end, so that end is filled in from the germline J gene. V is TRBV19 and J is TRBJ2-7, with a weak D call TRBD2 (7 bases). Germline assignment: CDR1 FNHDT and CDR2 SITEND (reference sequence). The CDR3 runs 14 residues. Trimming left V 3 bases short and J 0 bases short, with 10 bases between. Partial CDR3 DNA: TGTGCCAGCAGTAAGGGGGGGAGCTCCTATGAACAGTAC. This codes for CASSKGGSSYEQY. The CDR3 in full is CASSKGGSSYEQYF.

A word on this clone: These gene names are mouse names. Coverage ceases 1 residue before the CDR3 finishes, and the germline J gene fills in the end. The chain is built from TRBV3 and TRBJ2-5; 9 nucleotides line up with TRBD2. CDR3 length: 14 amino acids. J lost 7 bases, V lost 2 bases, and 4 bases had no gene match. The germline CDR1 and CDR2 sequences are SNHLY and FYNGKV (reference sequence). The CDR3 region is CASSLTWGGNTQYF. CDR3 DNA (partial): TGTGCCAGCAGCTTAACCTGGGGGGGGAACACCCAGTAC.

This clone was observed a few times. Mouse names are used for the genes. The CDR3 goes on 1 residue after the read ends, and that part is filled in from the germline J gene. V and J are TRBV12-1 and TRBJ2-3, with 14 nucleotides matching TRBD2. V lost 2 bases to trimming and J lost 1 base; unmatched junction nucleotides: 7. The germline CDR1 and CDR2 sequences are SGHSN and HYEKVE. This CDR3 has 18 amino acids. The sequenced CDR3 bases are TGTGCCAGCTCTCCCGGGGGACTGGGGGGGCGCCGTGCAGAAACGCTGTAT. This gives the protein CASSPGGLGGRRAETLY. The whole CDR3 reads CASSPGGLGGRRAETLYF.

This clone ranks as medium-sized. Gene names are mouse gene names. The read ends 1 residue before the CDR3 terminus; that terminus is restored from the germline J gene. The rearrangement links TRBV23 to TRBJ1-1. The CDR3 totals 13 residues. The germline CDR1 and CDR2 sequences are KGHTA and FQNQQP. This CDR3 is CSSSQSESTEVFF. Incomplete CDR3 DNA: TGCTCCAGCAGTCAATCAGAGAGCACAGAAGTCTTC.

With respect to this clone: Gene names are the mouse ones. The CDR3 is cut off 1 residue early in the read; its end comes from the germline J gene. The rearrangement links TRBV2 to TRBJ2-7, with D uncertain. Trimming left V 2 bases short and J 3 bases short, with 2 bases between. Germline V gene data show CDR1 as LGHNA and CDR2 as YSYQKL. CDR3 length: 11 residues. The sequenced CDR3 bases are TGTGCCAGCAGCCAACGCTATGAACAGTAC. Amino acid sequence: CASSQRYEQY. In full, the CDR3 reads CASSQRYEQYF.

In regard to this clone: Gene names and germline match the mouse. The DNA ends 1 residue before the CDR3 does, and the rest of the CDR3 is filled in from the germline J gene. This rearrangement joins TRBV13-2 to TRBJ1-2; D possibly corresponds to TRBD1 (6 bases). The CDR3 sequence is 15 residues long. With 0 bases removed from V and 1 base from J, the gap between germline ends came to 10 bases. Germline assignment: CDR1 NNHNN and CDR2 SYGAGS (reference sequence). The part of the CDR3 DNA that was read is TGTGCCAGCGGTGATGTGGGACAAAAAAACTCCGACTACACC. Amino acids: CASGDVGQKNSDYT. The complete CDR3 sequence is CASGDVGQKNSDYTF.

This clone was picked up a small number of times. Genes here carry mouse names. With the read ending 1 residue before the CDR3 end, the germline J gene is used to fill in that end. The genes are TRBV23 and TRBJ2-2; the DNA was not compared with TRBD1, the D call given in the table. Germline V lookup: CDR1 KGHTA, CDR2 FQNQQP. The CDR3 extends over 14 amino acids. CDR3 amino acids: CSSSQSRGTGQLYF. The CDR3 DNA, read in part, is TGCTCCAGCAGTCAATCGAGGGGCACCGGGCAGCTCTAC.

Concerning this clone itself: Germline and genes: mouse. The CDR3 end is not reached by the read, which stops 1 residue before it; the germline J gene fills it in. The genes are TRBV2 and TRBJ1-1; no clear D. Per the germline V gene, CDR1 is LGHNA and CDR2 is YSYQKL. V was trimmed by 0 bases and J by 1 base, leaving 6 bases between them. This CDR3 is built from 14 residues. The CDR3 sequence: CASSQDRGNTEVFF. The CDR3 DNA, read in part, is TGTGCCAGCAGCCAAGATCGGGGAAACACAGAAGTCTTC.

This clone has a handful of counts. Mouse gene names and germline throughout. The read ends 1 residue shy of where the CDR3 ends; the end is completed using the germline J gene. The chain combines TRBV3 with TRBJ2-7; D is perhaps TRBD1 (5 bases). Trimming stripped 2 bases from V and 6 bases from J, with 8 bases between. The CDR3 spans 12 residues. Germline assignment: CDR1 SNHLY and CDR2 FYNGKV (reference sequence). The covered CDR3 bases are TGTGCCAGCAGCTTATCCAGGGTTGAACAGTAC. This encodes CASSLSRVEQY. The whole CDR3 reads CASSLSRVEQYF. Complete variable domain (other parts from reference TRBV3 and TRBJ2-7): GPKVLQIPSHQIIDMGQMVTLNCDPVSNHLYFYWYKQILGQQMEFLVNFYNGKVMEKSKLFKDQFSVERPDGSYFTLKIQPTALEDSAVYFCASSLSRVEQYFGPGTRLTVL.

This clone was observed a handful of times. These gene names are mouse names. The read falls 1 residue short of the CDR3 end, and the missing part is taken from the germline J gene. The chain couples TRBV3 to TRBJ1-1; the D gene is possibly TRBD1 (5 bases). The germline gives CDR1 SNHLY, CDR2 FYNGKV (reference sequence). Trimming took off 1 base at V and 1 base at J, with 7 bases between the two ends. The CDR3 is 14 amino acids. Incomplete CDR3 DNA: TGTGCCAGCAGCTTAGTGGGGGGAAACACAGAAGTCTTC. Encoded protein: CASSLVGGNTEVF. The entire CDR3 sequence reads CASSLVGGNTEVFF.

This clone was observed a few times. The listed genes are named as in mouse. The CDR3 extends 1 residue past the end of the read, so its final part is completed from the germline J gene. Distinct nucleotide sequences in the sample also encode this CDR3. The chain has TRBV26 and TRBJ2-4, with 13 bases that match TRBD2. V was clipped by 2 bases and J by 5 bases; unmatched bases: 1. There are 15 residues in the CDR3. Germline loops: CDR1 KGHPV, CDR2 FQNQEV (reference sequence). The CDR3 loop reads CASSLGLGGRNTLYF. The covered CDR3 bases are TGTGCCAGCAGTCTGGGACTGGGGGGGCGAAACACCTTGTAC.

As to this clone: Mouse names are used for the genes. The read terminates 1 residue before the CDR3 end, so the remaining end is supplied by the germline J gene. V and J are TRBV3 and TRBJ1-1; D gene ambiguous. CDR1 SNHLY and CDR2 FYNGKV come from the germline V gene (reference sequence). V gave up 5 bases and J gave up 2 bases, with 6 bases separating them. This CDR3 has 12 residues. The CDR3 loop reads CASSPRNTEVFF. The sequenced part of the CDR3 DNA is TGTGCCAGCAGCCCCCGCAACACAGAAGTCTTC.

To note about this clone: The germline and genes are mouse ones. The CDR3 end is not reached by the read, which stops 1 residue before it; the germline J gene fills it in. The chain joins TRBV26 to TRBJ2-7, with D tentatively TRBD1 (6 bases). CDR3 length equals 13 residues. Germline V gene sequence: CDR1 KGHPV, CDR2 FQNQEV (reference sequence). The V end lost 4 bases, the J end lost 4 bases, and 11 bases lay between the germline ends. The sequenced part of the CDR3 DNA is TGTGCCAGCAGTCCGACAGGCCCTTATGAACAGTAC. Translated, it gives CASSPTGPYEQY. The complete CDR3 sequence is CASSPTGPYEQYF. The complete variable domain, with remaining parts taken from reference TRBV26 and TRBJ2-7, reads NSKVIQTPRYLVKGQGQKAKMRCIPEKGHPVVFWYQQNKNNEFKFLINFQNQEVLQQIDMTEKRFSAECPSNSPCSLEIQSSEAGDSALYLCASSPTGPYEQYFGPGTRLTVL.

In its sample, this clone is medium-sized. Gene and germline names: mouse. CDR3 bases read: TGCTCCAGCAGTCAACAGGGGAACTCCGACTACACC. Its translation: CSSSQQGNSDYT. The complete CDR3 sequence is CSSSQQGNSDYTF. V is TRBV23 and J is TRBJ1-2; the D segment call TRBD1 is taken from the table without a DNA check. Read sequence stops 1 residue before the CDR3 end, and the germline J gene provides the missing end. From germline, CDR1 is KGHTA and CDR2 FQNQQP. The CDR3 runs to 13 residues.

For this clone: Genes and germline are mouse. CDR3 DNA (partial): TGTGCCAGCAGTCCCGGGACAGGGCCCACAGAAGTCTTC. It translates to CASSPGTGPTEVF. The full CDR3 reads CASSPGTGPTEVFF. The chain links TRBV26 to TRBJ1-1, with 9 bases that match TRBD1. The CDR3 end is not reached by the read, which stops 1 residue before it; the germline J gene fills it in. Per germline, CDR1 KGHPV and CDR2 FQNQEV (reference sequence). CDR3 length equals 14 residues. J was trimmed by 4 bases and V by 4 bases; bases with no gene match: 4.